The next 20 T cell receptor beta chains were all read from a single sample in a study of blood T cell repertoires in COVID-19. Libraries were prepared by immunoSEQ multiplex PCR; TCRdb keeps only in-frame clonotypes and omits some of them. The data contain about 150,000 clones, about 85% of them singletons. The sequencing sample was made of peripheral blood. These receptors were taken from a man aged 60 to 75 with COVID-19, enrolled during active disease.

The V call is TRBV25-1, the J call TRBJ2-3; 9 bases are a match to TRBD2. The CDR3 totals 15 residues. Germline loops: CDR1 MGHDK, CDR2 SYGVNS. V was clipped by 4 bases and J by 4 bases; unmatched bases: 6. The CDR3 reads CASSGSGSRADTQYF. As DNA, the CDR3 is TGTGCCAGCAGTGGTAGCGGGAGTCGGGCAGATACGCAGTATTTT.

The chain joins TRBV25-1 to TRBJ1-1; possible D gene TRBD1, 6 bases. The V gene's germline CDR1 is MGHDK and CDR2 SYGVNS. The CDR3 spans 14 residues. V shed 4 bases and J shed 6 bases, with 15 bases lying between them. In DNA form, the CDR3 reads TGTGCCAGCAGTGGAAGACAGGTGATCGCTGAAGCTTTCTTT. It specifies CASSGRQVIAEAFF.

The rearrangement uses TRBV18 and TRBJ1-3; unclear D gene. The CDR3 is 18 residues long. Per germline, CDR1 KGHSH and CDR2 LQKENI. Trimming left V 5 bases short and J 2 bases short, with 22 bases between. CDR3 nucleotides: TGTGCCAGCTCATCCCGTCATTCAGCAGGTACACCTGGAAACACCATATATTTT. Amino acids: CASSSRHSAGTPGNTIYF. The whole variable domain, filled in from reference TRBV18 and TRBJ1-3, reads NAGVMQNPRHLVRRRGQEARLRCSPMKGHSHVYWYRQLPEEGLKFMVYLQKENIIDESGMPKERFSAEFPKEGPSILRIQQVVRGDSAAYFCASSSRHSAGTPGNTIYFGEGSWLTVV.

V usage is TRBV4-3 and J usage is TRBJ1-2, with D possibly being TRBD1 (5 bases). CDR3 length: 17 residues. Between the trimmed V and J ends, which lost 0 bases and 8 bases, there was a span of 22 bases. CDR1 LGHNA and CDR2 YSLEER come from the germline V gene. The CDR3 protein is CASSQDQGTVPRRGYTF. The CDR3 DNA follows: TGCGCCAGCAGCCAAGATCAGGGCACAGTTCCACGGCGGGGCTACACCTTC.

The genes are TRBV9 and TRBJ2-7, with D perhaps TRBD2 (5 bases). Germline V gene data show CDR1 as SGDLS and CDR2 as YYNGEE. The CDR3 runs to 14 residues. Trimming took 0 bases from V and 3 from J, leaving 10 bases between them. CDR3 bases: TGTGCCAGCAGCGTAGATTCGGGGAGCTACGAGCAGTACTTC. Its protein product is CASSVDSGSYEQYF.

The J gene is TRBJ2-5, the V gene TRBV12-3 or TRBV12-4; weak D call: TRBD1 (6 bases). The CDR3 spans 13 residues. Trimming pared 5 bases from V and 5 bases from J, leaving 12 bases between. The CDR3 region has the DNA TGTGCCAGCAGTCCACAGGGTAGGGAGACCCAGTACTTC. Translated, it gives CASSPQGRETQYF.

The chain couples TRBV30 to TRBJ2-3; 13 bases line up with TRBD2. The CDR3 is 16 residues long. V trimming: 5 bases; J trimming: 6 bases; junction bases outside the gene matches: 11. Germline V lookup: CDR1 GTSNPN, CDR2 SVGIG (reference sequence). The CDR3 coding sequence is TGTGCCTGGGGCGGACTAGCGGGAGCGTATACGGATACGCAGTATTTT. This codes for CAWGGLAGAYTDTQYF. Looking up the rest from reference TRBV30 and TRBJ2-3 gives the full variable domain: SQTIHQWPATLVQPVGSPLSLECTVEGTSNPNLYWYRQAAGRGLQLLFYSVGIGQISSEVPQNLSASRPQDRQFILSSKKLLLSDSGFYLCAWGGLAGAYTDTQYFGPGTRLTVL.

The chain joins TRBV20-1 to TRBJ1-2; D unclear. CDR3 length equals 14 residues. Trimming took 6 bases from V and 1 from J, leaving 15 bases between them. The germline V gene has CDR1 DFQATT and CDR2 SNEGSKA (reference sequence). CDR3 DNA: TGCAGTGCCAGTTCTCCGCTACTTAACTATGGCTACACCTTC. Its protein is CSASSPLLNYGYTF.

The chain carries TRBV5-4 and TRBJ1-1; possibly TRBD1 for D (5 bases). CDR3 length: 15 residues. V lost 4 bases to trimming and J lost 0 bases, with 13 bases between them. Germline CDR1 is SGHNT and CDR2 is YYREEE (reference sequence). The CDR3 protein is CASSLGASLNTEAFF. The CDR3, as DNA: TGTGCCAGCAGCCTTGGGGCCAGTTTGAACACTGAAGCTTTCTTT. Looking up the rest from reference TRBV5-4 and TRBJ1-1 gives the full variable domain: ETGVTQSPTHLIKTRGQQVTLRCSSQSGHNTVSWYQQALGQGPQFIFQYYREEENGRGNFPPRFSGLQFPNYSSELNVNALELDDSALYLCASSLGASLNTEAFFGQGTRLTVV.

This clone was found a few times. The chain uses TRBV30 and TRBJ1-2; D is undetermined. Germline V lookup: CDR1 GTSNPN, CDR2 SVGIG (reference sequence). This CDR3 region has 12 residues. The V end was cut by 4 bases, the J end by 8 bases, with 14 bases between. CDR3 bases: TGTGCCTGGAATAAGGCCGGAGGCGGCTACACCTTC. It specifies CAWNKAGGGYTF.

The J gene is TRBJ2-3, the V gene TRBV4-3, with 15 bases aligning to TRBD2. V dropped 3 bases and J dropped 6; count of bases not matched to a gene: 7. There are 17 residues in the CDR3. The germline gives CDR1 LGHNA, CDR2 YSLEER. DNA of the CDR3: TGCGCCAGCAGCCACCCGGGACTAGCGGGGGGTTCGGATACGCAGTATTTT. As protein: CASSHPGLAGGSDTQYF.

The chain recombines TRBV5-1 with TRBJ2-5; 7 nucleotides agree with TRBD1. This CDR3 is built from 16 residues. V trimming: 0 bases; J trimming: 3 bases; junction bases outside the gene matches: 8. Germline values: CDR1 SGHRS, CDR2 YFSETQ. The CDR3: CASSLEGASAKETQYF. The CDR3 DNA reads TGCGCCAGCAGCTTGGAGGGGGCCTCTGCCAAAGAGACCCAGTACTTC.

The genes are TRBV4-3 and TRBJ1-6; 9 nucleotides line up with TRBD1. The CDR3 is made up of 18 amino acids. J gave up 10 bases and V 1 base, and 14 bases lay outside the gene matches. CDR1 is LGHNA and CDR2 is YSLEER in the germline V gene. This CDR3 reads CASSQAVTGGMVGSPLHF. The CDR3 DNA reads TGCGCCAGCAGCCAAGCAGTTACAGGGGGCATGGTTGGGTCACCCCTCCACTTT.

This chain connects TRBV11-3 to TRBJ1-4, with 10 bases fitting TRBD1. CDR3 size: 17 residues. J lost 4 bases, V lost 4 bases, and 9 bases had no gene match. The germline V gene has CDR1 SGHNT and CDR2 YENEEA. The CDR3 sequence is CASSYYYRDRGNEKLFF. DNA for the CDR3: TGTGCCAGCAGCTACTACTACCGGGACAGGGGTAATGAAAAACTGTTTTTT.

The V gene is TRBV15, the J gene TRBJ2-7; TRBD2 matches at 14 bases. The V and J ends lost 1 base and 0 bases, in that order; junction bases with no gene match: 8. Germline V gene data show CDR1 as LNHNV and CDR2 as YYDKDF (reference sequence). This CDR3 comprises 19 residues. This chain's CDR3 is CATSRGKGLAGAGSYEQYF. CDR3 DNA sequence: TGTGCCACCAGCAGAGGAAAGGGACTAGCGGGGGCCGGCTCCTACGAGCAGTACTTC. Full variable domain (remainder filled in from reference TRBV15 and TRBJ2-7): DAMVIQNPRYQVTQFGKPVTLSCSQTLNHNVMYWYQQKSSQAPKLLFHYYDKDFNNEADTPDNFQSRRPNTSFCFLDIRSPGLGDTAMYLCATSRGKGLAGAGSYEQYFGPGTRLTVT.

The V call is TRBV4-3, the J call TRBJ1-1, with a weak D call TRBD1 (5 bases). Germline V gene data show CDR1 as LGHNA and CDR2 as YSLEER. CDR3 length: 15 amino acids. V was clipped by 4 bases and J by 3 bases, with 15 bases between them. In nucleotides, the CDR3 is TGCGCCAGCAGCCGAGGTGGGTTAGGGGACACTGAAGCTTTCTTT. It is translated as CASSRGGLGDTEAFF.

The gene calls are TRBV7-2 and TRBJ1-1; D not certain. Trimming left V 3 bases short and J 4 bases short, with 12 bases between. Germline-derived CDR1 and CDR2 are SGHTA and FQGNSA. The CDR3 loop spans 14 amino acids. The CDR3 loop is CASSFGGFGTEAFF. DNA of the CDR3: TGTGCCAGCAGCTTTGGAGGGTTCGGCACTGAAGCTTTCTTT.

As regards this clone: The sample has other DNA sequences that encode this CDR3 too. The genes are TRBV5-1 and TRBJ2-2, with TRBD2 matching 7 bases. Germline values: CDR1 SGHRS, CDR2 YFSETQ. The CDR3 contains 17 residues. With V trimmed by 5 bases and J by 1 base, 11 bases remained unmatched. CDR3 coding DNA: TGCGCCAGCAGTCTAAGGTCTAGCGGAGGGAACACCGGGGAGCTGTTTTTT. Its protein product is CASSLRSSGGNTGELFF. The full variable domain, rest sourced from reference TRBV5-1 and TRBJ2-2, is KAGVTQTPRYLIKTRGQQVTLSCSPISGHRSVSWYQQTPGQGLQFLFEYFSETQRNKGNFPGRFSGRQFSNSRSEMNVSTLELGDSALYLCASSLRSSGGNTGELFFGEGSRLTVL.

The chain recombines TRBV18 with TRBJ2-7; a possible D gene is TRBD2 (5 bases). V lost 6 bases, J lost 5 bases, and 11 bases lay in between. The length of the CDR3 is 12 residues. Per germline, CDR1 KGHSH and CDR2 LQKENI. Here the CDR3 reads CASSPTGNEQYF. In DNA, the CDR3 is TGTGCCAGCTCTCCTACCGGGAACGAGCAGTACTTC.

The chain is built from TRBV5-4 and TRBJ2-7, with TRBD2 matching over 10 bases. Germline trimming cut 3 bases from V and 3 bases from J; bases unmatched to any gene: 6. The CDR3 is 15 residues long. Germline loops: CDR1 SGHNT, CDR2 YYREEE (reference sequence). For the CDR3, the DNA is TGTGCCAGCAGCTCAGGACTAGCGGCGATCTACGAGCAGTACTTC. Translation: CASSSGLAAIYEQYF.